The 8 T cell receptor beta chains in this list originate from one sample, sequenced in a study of blood T cell repertoires in COVID-19. Sequencing was performed with immunoSEQ multiplex PCR; in TCRdb, only in-frame clones are kept and a portion is missing. The sample gives under 300,000 clones, 70% to 85% of which show up once; approximately 2.3% is in the top ten. Sequences were obtained from peripheral blood. The origin of the receptors is a man aged 35-49 years who had recovered from COVID-19.

CDR3 sequence (DNA): TGTGCCAGCAGCGATGGGACATTTCCCGGTCCCGAAGGCTATGGCTACACCTTC. Translating gives CASSDGTFPGPEGYGYTF. The chain has TRBV9 and TRBJ1-2; D perhaps matches TRBD1 (6 bases). With 3 bases removed from V and 4 bases from J, the gap between germline ends came to 25 bases. In germline, CDR1 is SGDLS, CDR2 YYNGEE. The CDR3 has 18 amino acids.

This clone was found once. The CDR3 bases are TGTGCCAGCAGCCCAATGGGGGGACGTGAAAAACTGTTTTTT. Translation: CASSPMGGREKLFF. The chain carries TRBV7-9 and TRBJ1-4; maybe TRBD1 (5 bases). V shed 5 bases and J shed 7 bases, with 14 bases lying between them. The CDR3 extends over 14 amino acids. Germline V lookup: CDR1 SEHNR, CDR2 FQNEAQ (reference sequence).

This chain joins TRBV19 and TRBJ1-1; the D gene is possibly TRBD1 (5 bases). CDR3 length equals 14 residues. CDR1 LNHDA and CDR2 SQIVND come from the germline V gene (reference sequence). V was clipped by 2 bases and J by 1 base, with 8 bases between them. CDR3 sequence: CASSIRGGNTEAFF. The CDR3 DNA follows: TGTGCCAGTAGTATAAGGGGCGGGAACACTGAAGCTTTCTTT.

This chain uses TRBV21-1 with TRBJ2-7; the table's TRBD1 call for D was not verified on the DNA. TRBV21-1 is given as a pseudogene. The CDR3 contains 15 residues. The CDR3 DNA sequence: TGTGCCAGCAGCAAACTGGACAGGGTGAGATACGAGCAGTACTTC. This translates into CASSKLDRVRYEQYF.

The sample holds a few counts of this clone. The chain carries TRBV18 and TRBJ2-7; possible D gene TRBD2, 6 bases. The CDR3 sequence is 14 residues long. Germline V lookup: CDR1 KGHSH, CDR2 LQKENI. V lost 1 base, J lost 5 bases, and 12 bases lay in between. CDR3 bases: TGTGCCAGCTCACCACGGGCGGGGCTGAACGAGCAGTACTTC. Protein: CASSPRAGLNEQYF.

The gene calls are TRBV5-1 and TRBJ2-7; perhaps TRBD1 as D (6 bases). The V gene's germline CDR1 is SGHRS and CDR2 YFSETQ. This CDR3 has 15 amino acids. With 2 bases removed from V and 0 bases from J, the gap between germline ends came to 12 bases. DNA for the CDR3: TGCGCCAGCAGCTTTGGGCAGGGGTCCTCCTACGAGCAGTACTTC. The encoded protein is CASSFGQGSSYEQYF.

The chain employs TRBV7-2 and TRBJ2-5, with D tentatively TRBD2 (6 bases). This CDR3 comprises 16 residues. Germline CDR1 and CDR2: SGHTA and FQGNSA. Trimming left V 2 bases short and J 3 bases short, with 16 bases between. CDR3 sequence: CASSLFSGASEETQYF. The DNA of the CDR3 is TGTGCCAGCAGCTTATTTTCGGGAGCTTCGGAAGAGACCCAGTACTTC.

The chain has TRBV20-1 and TRBJ1-2, with TRBD1 matching 8 bases. CDR1 is DFQATT, CDR2 SNEGSKA, per germline (reference sequence). The V and J ends lost 3 bases and 8 bases, in that order; junction bases with no gene match: 8. The CDR3 is made up of 13 amino acids. DNA of the CDR3: TGCAGTGCTAGTGAAAAGGCAGGGGGCGGCTACACCTTC. It yields the protein CSASEKAGGGYTF.